The 10 T cell receptor beta chains in this list originate from one sample, sequenced in a study of glioma-infiltrating T cells after dendritic cell vaccination. Time point given: after dendritic cell vaccination, including at tumor progression/relapse. Assay used: immunoSEQ multiplex PCR; TCRdb lists only in-frame clones, some missing. The sample shows approximately 62,000 clones, about nine tenths of them seen only once. The specimen comprised blood, sampled after dendritic cell vaccination. These TCRs come from a human donor with glioblastoma.

The rearrangement joins TRBV2 to TRBJ1-1; D not resolved. The V end was cut by 4 bases, the J end by 2 bases, with 11 bases between. The CDR3 consists of 14 residues. Germline CDR1 SNHLY, CDR2 FYNNEI. CDR3 sequence (DNA): TGTGCCAGCAGTGGTTTGGCAGAAAACACTGAAGCTTTCTTT. Its protein product is CASSGLAENTEAFF.

The chain recombines TRBV5-8 with TRBJ2-3; TRBD2 is a possible D gene (5 bases). Trimming removed 4 bases at V and 0 bases at J, with 12 bases between. CDR3 size: 15 residues. The germline CDR1 and CDR2 sequences are SGHTS and YDEGEE. CDR3 nucleotides: TGTGCCAGCAGCATGGCGGGTCCTAGCACAGATACGCAGTATTTT. Translation: CASSMAGPSTDTQYF.

The rearrangement uses TRBV10-1 and TRBJ2-2; D possibly corresponds to TRBD2 (5 bases). The CDR3 consists of 16 residues. Germline V lookup: CDR1 WNHNN, CDR2 SYGVQD (reference sequence). The germline V and J ends were trimmed by 3 bases and 4 bases, with 15 bases remaining between them. The CDR3 sequence: CASSDSPRVSTGELFF. The CDR3, as DNA: TGCGCCAGCAGTGATTCCCCGCGGGTTTCCACCGGGGAGCTGTTTTTT.

The V gene is TRBV6-5, the J gene TRBJ2-7, with 7 bases lining up with TRBD1. Trimming at V came to 6 bases and at J to 6 bases, leaving 14 bases not matched to a gene. Germline values: CDR1 MNHEY, CDR2 SVGAGI. This CDR3 region has 15 residues. The CDR3: CASSLTGQAYLEQYF. CDR3 nucleotides: TGTGCCAGCAGCCTTACCGGACAGGCATACCTCGAGCAGTACTTC.

The J gene is TRBJ1-3, the V gene TRBV7-9, with D possibly being TRBD1 (5 bases). Germline V gene sequence: CDR1 SEHNR, CDR2 FQNEAQ (reference sequence). The CDR3 contains 15 residues. Trimming shortened V by 5 bases and J by 4 bases, and 15 bases separated the two germline ends. In DNA, the CDR3 is TGTGCCAGCAGCCCCACCGGCGGGGACGGAAACACCATATATTTT. The encoded protein is CASSPTGGDGNTIYF. The full variable domain, rest sourced from reference TRBV7-9 and TRBJ1-3, is DTGVSQNPRHKITKRGQNVTFRCDPISEHNRLYWYRQTLGQGPEFLTYFQNEAQLEKSRLLSDRFSAERPKGSFSTLEIQRTEQGDSAMYLCASSPTGGDGNTIYFGEGSWLTVV.

DNA of the CDR3: TGTGCCAGCAGCCCGGGACAGGGGGGCTCACCCCTCCACTTT. Translation: CASSPGQGGSPLHF. The J gene is TRBJ1-6, the V gene TRBV7-9; 11 nucleotides match TRBD1. The CDR3 is 14 amino acids. V lost 5 bases to trimming and J lost 10 bases; unmatched junction nucleotides: 4. Germline CDR1 is SEHNR and CDR2 is FQNEAQ (reference sequence).

The rearrangement uses TRBV5-1 and TRBJ2-5; D unclear. Trimming left V 4 bases short and J 1 base short, with 2 bases between. The germline V gene encodes CDR1 SGHRS and CDR2 YFSETQ. The CDR3 is made up of 11 amino acids. The CDR3 protein is CASSLQETQYF. The DNA of the CDR3 is TGCGCCAGCAGCCTCCAAGAGACCCAGTACTTC. The full variable domain, with the rest looked up from reference TRBV5-1 and TRBJ2-5, is KAGVTQTPRYLIKTRGQQVTLSCSPISGHRSVSWYQQTPGQGLQFLFEYFSETQRNKGNFPGRFSGRQFSNSRSEMNVSTLELGDSALYLCASSLQETQYFGPGTRLLVL.

The chain recombines TRBV27 with TRBJ2-6, with 8 bases aligning to TRBD1. Germline CDR1 is MNHEY and CDR2 is SMNVEV (reference sequence). This CDR3 region has 18 residues. J was trimmed by 2 bases and V by 2 bases; bases with no gene match: 8. The CDR3 nucleotides read TGTGCCAGCAGTTTAGTGGCCAGGACAGGGCCTGGGGCCAACGTCCTGACTTTC. Its protein product is CASSLVARTGPGANVLTF.

The table lists this clone with a count of one. The chain employs TRBV6-6 and TRBJ2-5; 14 positions agree with TRBD2. V lost 8 bases and J lost 2; bases outside the gene matches: 7. CDR1 and CDR2 from the germline V gene are MNHNY and SVGAGI (reference sequence). The CDR3 runs 16 residues. The CDR3 bases are TGTGCCAGCGGGGGACTAGCGGGAGTCGGGCAAGAGACCCAGTACTTC. The encoded protein is CASGGLAGVGQETQYF.

For the CDR3, the DNA is TGTGCCAGCAGCTTAGGGCAGGGGTATAACACTGAAGCTTTCTTT. The encoded protein is CASSLGQGYNTEAFF. This chain joins TRBV7-2 and TRBJ1-1; weak D call: TRBD1 (6 bases). CDR1 is SGHTA and CDR2 is FQGNSA in the germline V gene. This CDR3 region has 15 residues. V gave up 1 base and J gave up 2 bases, with 11 bases separating them.